This T cell receptor (beta chain) was documented in a study of shared clonotypes between healthy human individuals. Study-wide results and caveats: It was the few donors that limited the genetic and exposure-history diversity represented.

Under the authors' procedure: In the immunoSEQ data, sequences were junction-only and lacked quality scores, so filtering differed. Measured with immunoSEQ multiplex PCR; TCRdb has only the in-frame clones, and not every one. V and J calls and clone size come straight from that table; D and trimming were deduced from the DNA. Counted here are roughly 2.5 million clones, around nine tenths occurring once; the ten biggest clones make up 0.14%. In regard to this clone: Its antigen is not known.

The sequencing sample was made of naive CD4+ T cells sorted from blood. The subset here: CD45RA+ positively selected. The sequence was obtained from a man aged 18 to 29 in good health.

The CDR3 spells CASSARQGGQPQHF. For the CDR3, the DNA is TGTGCCAGCAGTGCTCGACAGGGCGGTCAGCCCCAGCATTTT. This chain links TRBV25-1 with TRBJ1-5; TRBD1 aligns across 7 bases. This CDR3 region has 14 residues. V lost 4 bases and J lost 6; bases outside the gene matches: 6. CDR1 is MGHDK, CDR2 SYGVNS, per germline. The complete variable domain, with remaining parts taken from reference TRBV25-1 and TRBJ1-5, reads EADIYQTPRYLVIGTGKKITLECSQTMGHDKMYWYQQDPGMELHLIHYSYGVNSTEKGDLSSESTVSRIRTEHFPLTLESARPSHTSQYLCASSARQGGQPQHFGDGTRLSIL.